Below are 27 T cell receptor beta chains sequenced from a single sample in a study of blood T cell repertoires in COVID-19. The data were produced by immunoSEQ multiplex PCR, yet TCRdb's version contains in-frame clones alone and is incomplete. The data show approximately 210,000 clones, with around nine tenths seen just once and 7.2% held by the top ten. The specimen was PBMCs or T cells enriched from blood (not recorded which). The receptors derive from a man aged 25-45 years in a cohort exposed to, infected with or recovered from COVID-19 (not recorded which).

This sequence joins TRBV18 and TRBJ2-1, with unresolved D. Trimming removed 3 bases at V and 3 bases at J, with 9 bases between. The CDR3 runs to 14 residues. Germline lookup yields CDR1 KGHSH and CDR2 LQKENI. The CDR3 protein is CASSPFHSYNEQFF. CDR3 DNA: TGTGCCAGCTCACCTTTTCACAGCTACAATGAGCAGTTCTTC.

The CDR3 reads CASSRPTGGDYGYTF. The CDR3 nucleotides read TGTGCCAGCAGCCGACCGACAGGGGGCGACTATGGCTACACCTTC. V and J are TRBV5-6 and TRBJ1-2; 10 nucleotides agree with TRBD1. There are 15 residues in the CDR3. The V gene end was trimmed by 4 bases and the J gene end by 3 bases; junction bases not matched to a gene: 6. The germline V gene has CDR1 SGHDT and CDR2 YYEEEE.

The J gene is TRBJ1-1, the V gene TRBV2; D might be TRBD1 (5 bases). Trimming took off 4 bases at V and 1 base at J, with 13 bases between the two ends. The CDR3 has 15 residues. Germline-derived CDR1 and CDR2 are SNHLY and FYNNEI. Here the CDR3 reads CASSAEFGQNTEAFF. CDR3 nucleotides: TGTGCCAGCAGTGCCGAGTTCGGACAGAACACTGAAGCTTTCTTT.

This clone has a handful of counts. The chain links TRBV19 to TRBJ1-2, with 7 bases identical to TRBD1. This CDR3 has 13 amino acids. Germline CDR1 is LNHDA and CDR2 is SQIVND (reference sequence). V dropped 6 bases and J dropped 2; count of bases not matched to a gene: 3. CDR3 in amino acids: CASRVDRNYGYTF. The CDR3 coding sequence is TGTGCCAGTAGGGTGGACAGGAACTATGGCTACACCTTC.

The chain uses TRBV5-1 and TRBJ1-1; D may be TRBD1 (5 bases). Deletions cut 0 bases from V and 5 bases from J, with 8 bases between. Germline V gives CDR1 SGHRS, CDR2 YFSETQ. The CDR3 consists of 13 residues. CDR3 DNA sequence: TGCGCCAGCAGCTTGGCAAAGGGGACTGAAGCTTTCTTT. This encodes CASSLAKGTEAFF.

The V call is TRBV6-6, the J call TRBJ1-5; D not resolved. Between the trimmed V and J ends, which lost 7 bases and 1 base, there was a span of 5 bases. From germline, CDR1 is MNHNY and CDR2 SVGAGI (reference sequence). This CDR3 region has 12 residues. DNA for the CDR3: TGTGCCAGCACGACAAGCAATCAGCCCCAGCATTTT. This encodes CASTTSNQPQHF.

The chain has TRBV7-9 and TRBJ2-1; TRBD2 is a possible D gene (5 bases). From germline, CDR1 is SEHNR and CDR2 FQNEAQ (reference sequence). V was clipped by 2 bases and J by 8 bases, with 16 bases between them. The CDR3 has 15 residues. The CDR3 sequence is CASSLQSGPSYEQFF. Written as DNA, the CDR3 is TGTGCCAGCAGCTTACAAAGCGGTCCTAGTTATGAGCAGTTCTTC. Looking up the rest from reference TRBV7-9 and TRBJ2-1 gives the full variable domain: DTGVSQNPRHKITKRGQNVTFRCDPISEHNRLYWYRQTLGQGPEFLTYFQNEAQLEKSRLLSDRFSAERPKGSFSTLEIQRTEQGDSAMYLCASSLQSGPSYEQFFGPGTRLTVL.

The chain couples TRBV7-2 to TRBJ2-5, with a tentative D call TRBD1 (5 bases). V dropped 5 bases and J dropped 4 bases, with 17 bases sitting between them. The V gene's germline CDR1 is SGHTA and CDR2 FQGNSA. The CDR3 length is 15 residues. The CDR3 bases are TGTGCCAGCAGCATTCCTAGGGGTTTAAGAGAGACCCAGTACTTC. This encodes CASSIPRGLRETQYF.

The chain links TRBV28 to TRBJ2-1; D remains unclear. This CDR3 contains 14 residues. V was clipped by 6 bases and J by 7 bases, with 16 bases between them. Germline V CDR1 and CDR2: MDHEN, SYDVKM. CDR3 protein: CASSYQSSLNEQFF. The CDR3 DNA is TGTGCCAGCAGCTATCAGTCTAGTCTTAATGAGCAGTTCTTC.

The chain uses TRBV29-1 and TRBJ1-2, with 8 bases identical to TRBD1. The CDR3 spans 15 residues. CDR1 is SQVTM, CDR2 ANQGSEA, per germline. V was clipped by 3 bases and J by 3 bases; unmatched bases: 9. The CDR3 DNA follows: TGCAGCGTTGATTATATCAGGGGGCAGGACTATGGCTACACCTTC. Its protein is CSVDYIRGQDYGYTF.

The chain carries TRBV11-2 and TRBJ2-3, with 10 nucleotides matching TRBD1. V lost 6 bases and J lost 4; bases outside the gene matches: 10. The germline CDR1 and CDR2 sequences are SGHAT and FQNNGV. The CDR3 runs to 16 residues. CDR3 region: CASSPYGTGVADTQYF. Here the CDR3 DNA reads TGTGCCAGCAGTCCTTACGGGACAGGGGTGGCAGATACGCAGTATTTT.

The V call is TRBV15, the J call TRBJ2-3; 10 bases line up with TRBD1. V lost 5 bases, J lost 4 bases, and 6 bases stayed unmatched. The CDR3 is made up of 15 amino acids. In germline, CDR1 is LNHNV, CDR2 YYDKDF (reference sequence). CDR3 sequence reads: CATSRGTGAADTQYF. The CDR3 nucleotides are TGTGCCACCAGCCGCGGGACAGGGGCCGCAGATACGCAGTATTTT.

The rearrangement joins TRBV18 to TRBJ2-5; D is perhaps TRBD1 (5 bases). Trimming took off 6 bases at V and 4 bases at J, with 21 bases between the two ends. Germline V gives CDR1 KGHSH, CDR2 LQKENI. The CDR3 extends over 16 amino acids. For the CDR3, the DNA is TGTGCCAGCTCGCGTCGGACAACCATTATGGGAGAGACCCAGTACTTC. Its translation is CASSRRTTIMGETQYF.

The chain links TRBV4-1 to TRBJ1-4; perhaps TRBD1 as D (6 bases). V was trimmed by 0 bases and J by 4 bases, leaving 9 bases between them. Germline V lookup: CDR1 MGHRA, CDR2 YSYEKL. The CDR3 runs 15 residues. The CDR3 nucleotides read TGCGCCAGCAGCCAAGAACGACAGGATAATGAAAAACTGTTTTTT. Translation: CASSQERQDNEKLFF.

This chain joins TRBV13 and TRBJ1-2; a possible D gene is TRBD1 (5 bases). V was cut by 5 bases and J by 8 bases, with 21 bases left in between. The CDR3 sequence is 15 residues long. Germline V lookup: CDR1 PRHDT, CDR2 FYEKMQ (reference sequence). The CDR3 region has the DNA TGTGCCAGCAGCCAAGATATTACAGGCCCCACCGGCTACACCTTC. It yields the protein CASSQDITGPTGYTF.

The V gene is TRBV10-1, the J gene TRBJ1-5; TRBD1 might be the D (5 bases). The CDR3 length is 18 residues. Germline V lookup: CDR1 WNHNN, CDR2 SYGVQD (reference sequence). V lost 6 bases, J lost 0 bases, and 21 bases lay in between. For the CDR3, the DNA is TGCGCCAGCAGGGGGGTTGCGGGGCGCTATTATAGCAATCAGCCCCAGCATTTT. It translates to CASRGVAGRYYSNQPQHF.

The chain employs TRBV4-1 and TRBJ2-7; 9 positions agree with TRBD1. The CDR3 has 15 amino acids. Unmatched junction bases numbered 4, after V lost 2 bases and J lost 2 bases. Germline V gene lookup returns CDR1 MGHRA and CDR2 YSYEKL. For the CDR3, the DNA is TGCGCCAGCAGCCAAACAGGGGGCGAAACCTACGAGCAGTACTTC. Its protein is CASSQTGGETYEQYF.

The CDR3 spells CASSLGGRETQYF. Here the CDR3 DNA reads TGCGCCAGCAGCTTGGGAGGGAGGGAGACCCAGTACTTC. The rearrangement links TRBV5-1 to TRBJ2-5; possibly TRBD2 for D (6 bases). Between the trimmed V and J ends, which lost 0 bases and 5 bases, there was a span of 8 bases. The CDR3 runs to 13 residues. The germline gives CDR1 SGHRS, CDR2 YFSETQ.

J is TRBJ2-1 and V is TRBV27, with 10 bases that match TRBD2. CDR3 length: 15 residues. V dropped 2 bases and J dropped 5; count of bases not matched to a gene: 3. Germline loops: CDR1 MNHEY, CDR2 SMNVEV (reference sequence). CDR3 region: CASSLLAGANNEQFF. The CDR3 nucleotides read TGTGCCAGCAGTTTACTAGCGGGAGCCAACAATGAGCAGTTCTTC.

The gene calls are TRBV4-1 and TRBJ2-7; 7 bases fit TRBD1. This CDR3 is 14 amino acids long. The ends lost 3 bases at V and 1 base at J; junction bases unmatched: 3. CDR1 MGHRA and CDR2 YSYEKL come from the germline V gene. For the CDR3, the DNA is TGCGCCAGCAGCCAGAACAGGGGATCCTACGAGCAGTACTTC. As protein: CASSQNRGSYEQYF.

The chain employs TRBV5-1 and TRBJ2-3; D gene uncertain. Looked up from germline, CDR1 is SGHRS and CDR2 is YFSETQ. The CDR3 has 17 residues. The V gene lost 0 bases and the J gene lost 0 bases, with 14 bases spanning the gap. The CDR3 DNA is TGCGCCAGCAGCTTGGAGCTCGCTGCATCTAGCACAGATACGCAGTATTTT. Amino acid sequence: CASSLELAASSTDTQYF.

This chain joins TRBV28 and TRBJ1-2; D is ambiguous. The V end lost 3 bases, the J end lost 3 bases, and 5 bases lay between the germline ends. The CDR3 is 12 amino acids. Germline lookup yields CDR1 MDHEN and CDR2 SYDVKM. CDR3 sequence (DNA): TGTGCCAGCAGTTTTGGCTACTATGGCTACACCTTC. Translating gives CASSFGYYGYTF.

V and J are TRBV28 and TRBJ2-1; D is undetermined. Trimming took 7 bases from V and 4 from J, leaving 17 bases between them. CDR1 and CDR2 from the germline V gene are MDHEN and SYDVKM. The CDR3 consists of 15 residues. The CDR3 region has the DNA TGTGCCAGCACACCCATGGGCGCTGTATACAATGAGCAGTTCTTC. Translating it yields CASTPMGAVYNEQFF.

The chain has TRBV23-1 and TRBJ2-7; 9 bases agree with TRBD2. TRBV23-1 belongs to the ORF category, with a function that is uncertain. The CDR3 length is 16 residues. Trimming took 6 bases from V and 3 from J; bases not matched to a gene: 12. This chain's CDR3 is CASSRGPSGIDYEQYF. CDR3 nucleotides: TGCGCCAGCAGCCGAGGTCCTAGCGGGATAGACTACGAGCAGTACTTC.

The V call is TRBV28, the J call TRBJ1-5; tentatively, D is TRBD1 (6 bases). This CDR3 is 19 amino acids long. Per germline, CDR1 MDHEN and CDR2 SYDVKM. V lost 2 bases, J lost 0 bases, and 20 bases lay in between. DNA for the CDR3: TGTGCCAGCAGTTTAGGGGGGGCAGGGCGGATCGATAGCAATCAGCCCCAGCATTTT. Translation: CASSLGGAGRIDSNQPQHF. The complete variable domain, with remaining parts taken from reference TRBV28 and TRBJ1-5, reads DVKVTQSSRYLVKRTGEKVFLECVQDMDHENMFWYRQDPGLGLRLIYFSYDVKMKEKGDIPEGYSVSREKKERFSLILESASTNQTSMYLCASSLGGAGRIDSNQPQHFGDGTRLSIL.

The rearrangement links TRBV28 to TRBJ1-2, with D possibly being TRBD1 (6 bases). The V end lost 7 bases, the J end lost 4 bases, and 16 bases lay between the germline ends. The CDR3 consists of 14 residues. Germline loops: CDR1 MDHEN, CDR2 SYDVKM. The CDR3 protein is CASIATGQFYGYTF. The DNA of the CDR3 is TGTGCCAGCATCGCGACAGGCCAATTCTATGGCTACACCTTC.

The rearrangement uses TRBV9 and TRBJ2-3; weak D call: TRBD2 (5 bases). The CDR3 length is 15 residues. Trimming stripped 3 bases from V and 2 bases from J, with 13 bases between. Germline CDR1 and CDR2: SGDLS and YYNGEE. The DNA of the CDR3 is TGTGCCAGCAGCGACGGCGTGGGAGCCACAGATACGCAGTATTTT. This encodes CASSDGVGATDTQYF.